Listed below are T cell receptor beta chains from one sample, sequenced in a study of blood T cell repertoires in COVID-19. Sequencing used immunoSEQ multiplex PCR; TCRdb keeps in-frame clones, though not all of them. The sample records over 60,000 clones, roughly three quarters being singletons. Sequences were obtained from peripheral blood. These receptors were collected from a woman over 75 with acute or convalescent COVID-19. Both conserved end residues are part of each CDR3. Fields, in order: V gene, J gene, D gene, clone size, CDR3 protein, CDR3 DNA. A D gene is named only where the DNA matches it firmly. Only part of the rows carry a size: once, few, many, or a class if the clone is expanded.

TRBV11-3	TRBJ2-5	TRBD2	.	CASSPGTSGQETQYF	TGTGCCAGCAGCCCAGGGACTAGCGGACAAGAGACCCAGTACTTC
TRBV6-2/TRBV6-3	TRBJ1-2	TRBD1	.	CASSTQGRPAYGYTF	TGTGCCAGCAGTACACAGGGGCGCCCAGCCTATGGCTACACCTTC
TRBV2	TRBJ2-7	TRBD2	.	CASSEGTSDSYEQYF	TGTGCCAGCAGTGAAGGGACTAGCGATTCCTACGAGCAGTACTTC
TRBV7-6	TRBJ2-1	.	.	CASSTGSRGAYNEQFF	TGTGCCAGCAGCACGGGGTCCCGCGGGGCCTACAATGAGCAGTTCTTC
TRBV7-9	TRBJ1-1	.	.	CASSVMNTEAFF	TGTGCCAGCAGCGTAATGAACACTGAAGCTTTCTTT
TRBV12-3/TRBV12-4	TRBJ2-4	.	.	CASSPDPGGIQYF	TGTGCCAGCAGTCCCGACCCCGGGGGCATTCAGTACTTC
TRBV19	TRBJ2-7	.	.	CASSTREAYEQYF	TGTGCCAGTAGTACGAGGGAGGCCTACGAGCAGTACTTC
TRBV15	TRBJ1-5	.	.	CATSKEQGENQPQHF	TGTGCCACCAGCAAAGAACAGGGTGAGAATCAGCCCCAGCATTTT
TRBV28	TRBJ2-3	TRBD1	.	CASSSRTGPRSTQYF	TGTGCCAGCAGTTCACGGACAGGCCCTAGGTCTACGCAGTATTTT
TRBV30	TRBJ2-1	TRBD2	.	CAWIGGSVYNEQFF	TGTGCCTGGATTGGCGGGAGCGTTTACAATGAGCAGTTCTTC
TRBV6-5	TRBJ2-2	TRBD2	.	CASNLAGGNTGELFF	TGTGCCAGCAACCTAGCGGGAGGGAACACCGGGGAGCTGTTTTTT
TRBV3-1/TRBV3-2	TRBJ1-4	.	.	CASSLGTYEKLFF	TGTGCCAGCAGCCTCGGGACTTATGAAAAACTGTTTTTT
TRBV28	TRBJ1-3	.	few	CASSFETGVASGNTIYF	TGTGCCAGCAGTTTCGAGACAGGTGTTGCCTCTGGAAACACCATATATTTT
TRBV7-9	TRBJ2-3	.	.	CASSPSTDTQYF	TGTGCCAGCAGCCCTAGCACAGATACGCAGTATTTT
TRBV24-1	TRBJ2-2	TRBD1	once	CATSDGDRAPGELFF	TGTGCCACCAGTGACGGGGACAGGGCCCCCGGGGAGCTGTTTTTT
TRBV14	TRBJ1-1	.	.	CASSQLTGQNTEAFF	TGTGCCAGCAGCCAACTTACCGGACAGAACACTGAAGCTTTCTTT
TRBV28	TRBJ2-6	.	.	CASSSRTWGRAGANVLTF	TGTGCCAGCAGCAGCCGCACGTGGGGGCGGGCTGGGGCCAACGTCCTGACTTTC
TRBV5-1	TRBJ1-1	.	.	CASSLGAGAILNTEAFF	TGCGCCAGCAGCTTGGGGGCAGGGGCGATTTTGAACACTGAAGCTTTCTTT
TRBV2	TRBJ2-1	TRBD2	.	CASNPTSLSYNEQFF	TGTGCCAGCAACCCGACTAGCCTCTCCTACAATGAGCAGTTCTTC
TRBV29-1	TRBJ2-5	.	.	CSVEGASRETQYF	TGCAGCGTTGAGGGGGCCAGTCGGGAGACCCAGTACTTC
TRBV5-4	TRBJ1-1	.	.	CASSLVSTMNTEAFF	TGTGCCAGCAGCTTGGTCAGTACGATGAACACTGAAGCTTTCTTT
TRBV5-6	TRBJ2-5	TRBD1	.	CASSLAQGVGETQYF	TGTGCCAGCAGCTTGGCGCAGGGGGTTGGGGAGACCCAGTACTTC
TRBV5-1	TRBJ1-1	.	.	CASSWAGGVGPEAFF	TGCGCCAGCAGCTGGGCGGGGGGAGTCGGGCCTGAAGCTTTCTTT
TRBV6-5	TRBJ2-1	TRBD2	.	CASSRLAGGGNEQFF	TGTGCCAGCAGCAGACTAGCGGGAGGGGGAAATGAGCAGTTCTTC
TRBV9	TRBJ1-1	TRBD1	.	CASSATGEDDTEAFF	TGTGCCAGCAGCGCGACAGGGGAAGATGACACTGAAGCTTTCTTT
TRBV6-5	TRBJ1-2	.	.	CASSPSRAGGYTF	TGTGCCAGCAGTCCTAGTAGGGCGGGTGGCTACACCTTC
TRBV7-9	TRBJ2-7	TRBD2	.	CASSLTSGLLEQYF	TGTGCCAGCAGCCTGACTAGCGGGCTTCTGGAGCAGTACTTC
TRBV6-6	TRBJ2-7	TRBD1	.	CASKDRALSYEQYF	TGTGCCAGCAAGGACAGGGCGCTCTCCTACGAGCAGTACTTC
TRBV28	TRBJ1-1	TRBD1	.	CASSLNRGFTEAFF	TGTGCCAGCAGTCTTAACAGGGGATTCACTGAAGCTTTCTTT
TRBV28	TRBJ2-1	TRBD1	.	CASRTRGRGSINEQFF	TGTGCCAGCAGGACAAGGGGCAGGGGGTCGATTAATGAGCAGTTCTTC
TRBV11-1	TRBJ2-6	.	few	CASSLASGSGANVLTF	TGTGCCAGCAGCTTAGCCAGCGGGTCTGGGGCCAACGTCCTGACTTTC
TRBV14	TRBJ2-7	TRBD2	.	CASSPGLALSSYEQYF	TGTGCCAGCAGCCCAGGACTAGCTCTAAGCTCCTACGAGCAGTACTTC
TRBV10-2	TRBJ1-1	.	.	CASKDSLGTEAFF	TGCGCCAGCAAAGACAGTCTTGGGACTGAAGCTTTCTTT
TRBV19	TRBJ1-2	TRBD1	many	CASRGTGTGGYTF	TGTGCCAGTAGGGGGACAGGGACGGGTGGCTACACCTTC
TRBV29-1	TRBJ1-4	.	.	CSVEDSLHGEKLFF	TGCAGCGTTGAAGATAGCTTACACGGAGAAAAACTGTTTTTT
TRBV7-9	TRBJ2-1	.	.	CASSLETGDEQFF	TGTGCCAGCAGCTTAGAAACGGGAGATGAGCAGTTCTTC
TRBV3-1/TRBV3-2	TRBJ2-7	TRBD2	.	CASSQVKVAGRSDEQYF	TGTGCCAGCAGCCAAGTCAAGGTAGCGGGACGGTCCGACGAGCAGTACTTC
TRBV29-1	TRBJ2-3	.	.	CSVGGGTDTQYF	TGCAGCGTTGGGGGCGGCACAGATACGCAGTATTTT
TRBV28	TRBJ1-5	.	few	CASRDTGGLGNQPQHF	TGTGCCAGCAGGGACACGGGGGGTTTGGGCAATCAGCCCCAGCATTTT
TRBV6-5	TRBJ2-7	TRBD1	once	CASSPGQFYEQYF	TGTGCCAGCAGCCCGGGACAGTTTTACGAGCAGTACTTC
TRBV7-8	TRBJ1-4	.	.	CASSLKQGRVGEKLFF	TGTGCCAGCAGCTTAAAACAGGGAAGGGTCGGTGAAAAACTGTTTTTT
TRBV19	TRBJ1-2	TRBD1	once	CASRSRTGGYGYTF	TGTGCCAGTAGAAGCCGGACAGGGGGATATGGCTACACCTTC
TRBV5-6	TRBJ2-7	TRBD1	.	CASSLVAGGSYEQYF	TGTGCCAGCAGCTTGGTGGCAGGGGGCTCCTACGAGCAGTACTTC
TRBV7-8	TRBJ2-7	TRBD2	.	CASTRGLAGDYEQYF	TGTGCCAGCACCCGCGGGCTAGCGGGAGATTACGAGCAGTACTTC
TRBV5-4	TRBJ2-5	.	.	CASSPGSGSRQETQYF	TGTGCCAGCAGCCCCGGGTCGGGGAGCAGGCAAGAGACCCAGTACTTC
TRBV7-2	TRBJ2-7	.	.	CASRGDSSYEQYF	TGTGCCAGCAGAGGGGACTCCTCCTACGAGCAGTACTTC
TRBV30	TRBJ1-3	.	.	CAWRQFSGNTIYF	TGTGCCTGGAGGCAATTCAGTGGAAACACCATATATTTT
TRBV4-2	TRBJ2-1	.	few	CASSRQGGPYYNEQFF	TGTGCCAGCAGCCGCCAAGGGGGACCCTACTACAATGAGCAGTTCTTC
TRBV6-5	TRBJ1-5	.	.	CASRDTQGDQPQHF	TGTGCCAGCAGGGATACACAGGGCGATCAGCCCCAGCATTTT
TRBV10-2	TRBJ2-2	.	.	CASGAGRRSTGELFF	TGCGCCAGCGGGGCAGGGCGTCGGTCAACCGGGGAGCTGTTTTTT
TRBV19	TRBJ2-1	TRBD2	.	CASSIWTSGIDEQFF	TGTGCCAGTAGTATCTGGACTAGCGGGATAGATGAGCAGTTCTTC
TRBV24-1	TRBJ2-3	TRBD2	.	CATSDPRGPSGKRDTQYF	TGTGCCACCAGTGACCCCCGGGGTCCAAGCGGGAAGCGGGATACGCAGTATTTT
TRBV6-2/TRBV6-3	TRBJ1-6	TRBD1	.	CASSLQGAVYSPLHF	TGTGCCAGCAGTTTGCAGGGGGCGGTTTATTCACCCCTCCACTTT